This TCR beta chain originates from a study of blood T cell repertoires in COVID-19. Assay used: immunoSEQ multiplex PCR; TCRdb lists only in-frame clones, some missing. Of roughly 290,000 clones in the sample, about 80% were seen once. This CDR3 comprises 13 residues. The V gene lost 6 bases and the J gene lost 4 bases, with 11 bases spanning the gap. Germline CDR1 reads MNHEY; CDR2 reads SVGAGI. Sequencing was done on a sample of peripheral blood. This clonotype originated in a person aged 65 to 85 with COVID-19, enrolled during active disease. The chain uses TRBV6-5 and TRBJ2-3, with a weak D call TRBD1 (6 bases). The CDR3 nucleotides read TGTGCCAGCAGCACAGGGTTCCCAGATACGCAGTATTTT. Translation: CASSTGFPDTQYF.